What follows is one T cell receptor beta chain and its context. V dropped 3 bases and J dropped 13; count of bases not matched to a gene: 7. Germline CDR1 MNHGY, CDR2 SVAAGI. This CDR3 has 13 amino acids. The data are from a study of blood T cell repertoires in COVID-19. Some clones are missing from TCRdb's copy, which holds only in-frame ones; the method was immunoSEQ multiplex PCR. The sample yields 10,000 to 15,000 clones, roughly 88% seen once. This clonotype was obtained from a human donor in a cohort sampled during active COVID-19. Sequences were obtained from peripheral blood. The chain uses TRBV6-9 and TRBJ2-2; 8 nucleotides agree with TRBD1. The DNA of the CDR3 is TGTGCCAGCAGTTACCGGACAGGGAATGGGCTGTTTTTT. Translating it yields CASSYRTGNGLFF.